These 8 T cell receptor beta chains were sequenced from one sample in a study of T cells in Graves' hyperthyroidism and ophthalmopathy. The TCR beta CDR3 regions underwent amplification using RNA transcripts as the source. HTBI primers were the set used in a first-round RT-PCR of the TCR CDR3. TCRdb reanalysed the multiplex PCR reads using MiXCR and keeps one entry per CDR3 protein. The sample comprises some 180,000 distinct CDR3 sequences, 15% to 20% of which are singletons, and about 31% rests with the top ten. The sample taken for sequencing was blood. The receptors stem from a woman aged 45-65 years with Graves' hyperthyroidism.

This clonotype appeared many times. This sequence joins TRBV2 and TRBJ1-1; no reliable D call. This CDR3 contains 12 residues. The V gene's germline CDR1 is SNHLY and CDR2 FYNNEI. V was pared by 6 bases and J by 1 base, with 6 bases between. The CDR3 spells CASRIPNTEAFF. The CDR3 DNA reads TGTGCCAGCAGGATTCCGAACACTGAAGCTTTCTTT.

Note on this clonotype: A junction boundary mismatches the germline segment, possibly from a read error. The CDR3 DNA reads TGTGCCAGCAGCCAAGCGGTGACAGTTACCTACGAGCACTCCTTC. It codes for CASSQAVTVTYEHSF. The chain employs TRBV3-1 and TRBJ2-7; tentatively, D is TRBD1 (5 bases). Per germline, CDR1 LGHDT and CDR2 YNNKEL (reference sequence). This CDR3 contains 15 residues.

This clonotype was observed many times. The CDR3 spells CASSLTGSHILEQYF. As DNA, the CDR3 is TGTGCCAGCAGCCTAACCGGGAGCCACATCCTCGAGCAGTACTTC. The chain joins TRBV28 to TRBJ2-7; D might be TRBD2 (6 bases). CDR3 length: 15 residues. V was clipped by 6 bases and J by 6 bases, with 21 bases between them. Germline V gives CDR1 MDHEN, CDR2 SYDVKM.

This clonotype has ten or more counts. Here the CDR3 DNA reads TGTGCCAGCAGGGTCTCGCGTGTGGGCGGGGAGCTGTTTTTT. Residues: CASRVSRVGGELFF. This chain connects TRBV7-2 to TRBJ2-2; D unresolved. V was clipped by 6 bases and J by 7 bases, with 15 bases between them. Germline V gives CDR1 SGHTA, CDR2 FQGNSA. This CDR3 comprises 14 residues.

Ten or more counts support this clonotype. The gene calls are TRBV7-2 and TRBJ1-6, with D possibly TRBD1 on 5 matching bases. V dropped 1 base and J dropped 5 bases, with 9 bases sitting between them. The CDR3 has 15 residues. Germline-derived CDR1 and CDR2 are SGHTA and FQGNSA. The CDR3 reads CASSLGTPDNSPLHF. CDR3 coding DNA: TGTGCCAGCAGCTTAGGGACACCAGATAATTCACCCCTCCACTTT.

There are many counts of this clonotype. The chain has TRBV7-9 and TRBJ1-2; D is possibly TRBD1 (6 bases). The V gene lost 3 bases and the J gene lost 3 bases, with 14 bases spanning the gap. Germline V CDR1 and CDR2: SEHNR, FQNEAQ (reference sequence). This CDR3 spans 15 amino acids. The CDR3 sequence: CASSFSGTHYYGYTF. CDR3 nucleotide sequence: TGTGCCAGCAGCTTTTCCGGGACACACTACTATGGCTACACCTTC.

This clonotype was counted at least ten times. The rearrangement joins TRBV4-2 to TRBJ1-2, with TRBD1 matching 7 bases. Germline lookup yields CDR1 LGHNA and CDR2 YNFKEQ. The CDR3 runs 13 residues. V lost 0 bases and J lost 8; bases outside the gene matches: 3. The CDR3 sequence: CASSQDRGRGYTF. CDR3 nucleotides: TGTGCCAGCAGCCAAGACAGGGGGAGAGGCTACACCTTC.

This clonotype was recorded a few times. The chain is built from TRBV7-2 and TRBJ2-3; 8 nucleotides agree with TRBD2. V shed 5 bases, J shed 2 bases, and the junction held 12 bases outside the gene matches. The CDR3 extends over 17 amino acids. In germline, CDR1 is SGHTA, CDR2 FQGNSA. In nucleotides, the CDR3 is TGTGCCAGCAGCCGGGGCGGGGGGCGTGGGAACACAGATACGCAGTATTTT. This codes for CASSRGGGRGNTDTQYF.